Listed below are T cell receptor beta chains from one sample, sequenced in a study of blood T cell repertoires in COVID-19. Sequencing was performed with immunoSEQ multiplex PCR; in TCRdb, only in-frame clones are kept and a portion is missing. The data hold tens of thousands of clones, with about 70% observed a single time. Source material: peripheral blood. The receptors were sampled from a woman of 80 years or more with active or convalescent COVID-19. The conserved cysteine and the conserved F or W are not part of the CDR3 here.

>TRBJ1-1|TRBV5-1|13
ASSLALGSGTEAF
>TRBJ1-2|TRBV30|10
AWSDRPHGYT
>TRBJ2-7|TRBV6-5|12
ASSYSMTGGGQY
>TRBJ2-7|TRBV27|15
AAEANGGGKTYYEQY
>TRBJ1-6|TRBV7-9|12
ASSRGELNSPLH
>TRBJ2-2|TRBV21-1|15
ASTPRGNRGDTGELF
>TRBJ2-1|TRBV4-3|14
ASSQDTSGGYNEQF
>TRBJ1-2|TRBV4-3|14
ASSQVPTGVTEGYT
>TRBJ1-5|TRBV28|13
ASSLLGQENQPQH
>TRBJ2-5|TRBV6-5|13
ASLLDSQLSETQY
>TRBJ2-2|TRBV7-7|13
ASSLAFANAGELF
>TRBJ2-7|TRBV5-1|14
ASSLGIRGDPYEQY
>TRBJ1-2|TRBV19|11
ASSDRGRRGYT
>TRBJ2-5|TRBV11-3|13
ASSLGTSGSETQY
>TRBJ1-1|TRBV3-1/TRBV3-2|16
ASSRIPGGLVVNTEAF
>TRBJ2-7|TRBV3-1/TRBV3-2|12
ASSPAAGGYEQY
>TRBJ1-2|TRBV27|14
ASSLSGPWTGDGYT
>TRBJ2-4|TRBV28|14
ASTPRGARAKNIQY
>TRBJ1-3|TRBV30|12
AWSITSSGNTIY
>TRBJ1-5|TRBV7-8|14
ASSSMTGGGNQPQH
>TRBJ1-3|TRBV9|11
ASSASSGNTIY
>TRBJ2-1|TRBV6-5|13
ASSRQGGSYNEQF